The 27 T cell receptor beta chains reported below all come from one sample, sequenced in a study of OX40 agonist ivuxolimab in advanced cancers. The method was immunoSEQ multiplex PCR; TCRdb's version includes in-frame clones alone and lacks a portion of them. The sample lists about 58,000 clones, 75% to 85% seen once, with around 0.8% in the top ten. The specimen comprised CD4+ or CD8+ T cells sorted from blood, sampled in a trial of the OX40 agonist ivuxolimab. Receptor source: an adult with an advanced solid tumor such as melanoma, head and neck, liver or kidney cancer.

The chain joins TRBV7-9 to TRBJ1-2, with a weak D call TRBD1 (6 bases). Germline CDR1 SEHNR, CDR2 FQNEAQ (reference sequence). V lost 5 bases and J 7 bases, leaving 17 bases between the germline ends. The length of the CDR3 is 14 residues. The CDR3 here is CASSANQGSAGYTF. CDR3 coding DNA: TGTGCCAGCAGCGCCAACCAGGGGAGCGCTGGCTACACCTTC.

The V call is TRBV4-2, the J call TRBJ1-1; no definite D call. V was trimmed by 1 base and J by 1 base, leaving 4 bases between them. CDR1 and CDR2 from the germline V gene are LGHNA and YNFKEQ. This CDR3 comprises 13 residues. The CDR3 protein is CASSQVKNTEAFF. CDR3 in DNA: TGTGCCAGCAGCCAAGTCAAGAACACTGAAGCTTTCTTT.

In its sample, this clone was seen once. This rearrangement joins TRBV2 to TRBJ2-7; the D is unclear. Germline V gene sequence: CDR1 SNHLY, CDR2 FYNNEI. This CDR3 region has 12 residues. Between the trimmed V and J ends, which lost 0 bases and 4 bases, there was a span of 4 bases. CDR3 amino acids: CASSEADYEQYF. CDR3 DNA: TGTGCCAGCAGTGAAGCGGATTACGAGCAGTACTTC.

V gene TRBV5-1 combines with J gene TRBJ2-5; 7 nucleotides align to TRBD1. CDR3 length equals 13 residues. Trimming removed 0 bases from V and 9 bases from J; junction bases left unmatched: 5. Germline V lookup: CDR1 SGHRS, CDR2 YFSETQ. The CDR3 loop reads CASSLVGQSAQYF. The CDR3 DNA reads as TGCGCCAGCAGCTTGGTGGGACAGTCGGCCCAGTACTTC.

The V gene is TRBV4-2, the J gene TRBJ2-3; D gene ambiguous. The length of the CDR3 is 15 residues. Germline CDR1 LGHNA, CDR2 YNFKEQ. Trimming pared 1 base from V and 0 bases from J, leaving 8 bases between. Here the CDR3 DNA reads TGTGCCAGCAGCCAAGTCGCTGCTAGCACAGATACGCAGTATTTT. Amino acids: CASSQVAASTDTQYF.

This clone was observed a few times. The rearrangement links TRBV5-1 to TRBJ1-4; D not resolved. Germline V gene sequence: CDR1 SGHRS, CDR2 YFSETQ. V was cut by 0 bases and J by 0 bases, with 6 bases left in between. There are 15 residues in the CDR3. CDR3 amino acids: CASSLASATNEKLFF. The CDR3 DNA follows: TGCGCCAGCAGCTTGGCAAGTGCAACTAATGAAAAACTGTTTTTT.

This sequence joins TRBV4-1 and TRBJ1-5; no reliable D call. Germline lookup yields CDR1 MGHRA and CDR2 YSYEKL. This CDR3 region has 13 residues. The ends were cut back, 0 bases at V and 5 bases at J, with 5 bases in the middle. The CDR3 protein is CASSQERDQPQHF. DNA for the CDR3: TGCGCCAGCAGCCAAGAGCGGGATCAGCCCCAGCATTTT.

The V and J genes are TRBV11-2 and TRBJ2-7; the D gene is possibly TRBD1 (5 bases). Looked up from germline, CDR1 is SGHAT and CDR2 is FQNNGV. The CDR3 totals 13 residues. Trimming took 2 bases from V and 5 from J, leaving 10 bases between them. CDR3 in amino acids: CASSLMSGHEQYF. The DNA for the CDR3 is TGTGCCAGCAGCTTAATGTCAGGGCACGAGCAGTACTTC. The full variable domain, completed using reference TRBV11-2 and TRBJ2-7, is EAGVAQSPRYKIIEKRQSVAFWCNPISGHATLYWYQQILGQGPKLLIQFQNNGVVDDSQLPKDRFSAERLKGVDSTLKIQPAKLEDSAVYLCASSLMSGHEQYFGPGTRLTVT.

This chain links TRBV6-4 with TRBJ2-3; D unclear. Germline-derived CDR1 and CDR2 are MRHNA and SNTAGT. V lost 5 bases and J 0 bases, leaving 9 bases between the germline ends. This CDR3 has 14 residues. Written as DNA, the CDR3 is TGTGCCAGCAGTACGACACCGAGCACAGATACGCAGTATTTT. Amino acid sequence: CASSTTPSTDTQYF.

This clone was recorded many times. CDR3 sequence reads: CASSSGQGGSYNSPLHF. As DNA, the CDR3 is TGTGCCAGCAGCTCAGGACAGGGCGGATCCTATAATTCACCCCTCCACTTT. V gene TRBV5-4 combines with J gene TRBJ1-6, with 8 bases matching TRBD1. CDR1 and CDR2 (germline): SGHNT, YYREEE (reference sequence). J lost 1 base, V lost 3 bases, and 6 bases had no gene match. The CDR3 contains 17 residues.

The genes are TRBV28 and TRBJ2-7, with 10 nucleotides matching TRBD1. Germline values: CDR1 MDHEN, CDR2 SYDVKM. The CDR3 consists of 15 residues. The J segment lost 3 bases and the V segment lost 6 bases, leaving 8 bases of the junction unmatched. In nucleotides, the CDR3 is TGTGCCAGCAGGCCTCCGGGACAGGGGTACTACGAGCAGTACTTC. Translating it yields CASRPPGQGYYEQYF.

This chain connects TRBV5-1 to TRBJ1-1; a weak D match, TRBD1 (5 bases). The CDR3 contains 13 residues. From germline, CDR1 is SGHRS and CDR2 YFSETQ. Trimming removed 2 bases at V and 5 bases at J, with 10 bases between. This CDR3 is CASSFRGETEAFF. The CDR3 nucleotides read TGCGCCAGCAGCTTCCGGGGGGAGACTGAAGCTTTCTTT.

On this clone itself: Compared with germline, one end of the junction differs, possibly owing to a read error. The rearrangement uses TRBV28 and TRBJ2-7, with TRBD1 matching 9 bases. CDR3 length: 13 residues. Germline V gene lookup returns CDR1 MDHEN and CDR2 SYDVKM. CDR3 in amino acids: CASSFRDRAMLGF. The CDR3, as DNA: TGTGCCAGCAGTTTTAGGGACAGGGCGATGTTGGGCTTC.

The genes are TRBV5-1 and TRBJ2-2; 8 bases agree with TRBD1. J lost 4 bases, V lost 5 bases, and 7 bases had no gene match. The CDR3 length is 15 residues. Germline V CDR1 and CDR2: SGHRS, YFSETQ. In DNA form, the CDR3 reads TGCGCCAGCAGTACCGGGACAGGAGCCACCGGGGAGCTGTTTTTT. It is translated as CASSTGTGATGELFF.

The J gene is TRBJ1-1, the V gene TRBV7-9; D is unresolved. This CDR3 region has 15 residues. The germline V and J ends were trimmed by 2 bases and 2 bases, with 12 bases remaining between them. Germline CDR1 reads SEHNR; CDR2 reads FQNEAQ (reference sequence). The CDR3 sequence is CASSLTGPGNTEAFF. CDR3 bases: TGTGCCAGCAGCTTAACTGGACCTGGAAACACTGAAGCTTTCTTT.

The rearrangement uses TRBV18 and TRBJ1-4, with unresolved D. The V end lost 6 bases, the J end lost 8 bases, and 19 bases lay between the germline ends. CDR3 size: 15 residues. CDR1 and CDR2 (germline): KGHSH, LQKENI. Written as DNA, the CDR3 is TGTGCCAGCTCGCCTACACAGAGGGCTTGGGAAAAACTGTTTTTT. The encoded protein is CASSPTQRAWEKLFF.

The J gene is TRBJ2-5, the V gene TRBV6-6; 7 positions match TRBD2. The CDR3 runs 13 residues. V was clipped by 2 bases and J by 5 bases; unmatched bases: 2. Germline assignment: CDR1 MNHNY and CDR2 SVGAGI (reference sequence). The CDR3: CASSYGGGETQYF. CDR3 DNA: TGTGCCAGCAGTTACGGGGGGGGTGAGACCCAGTACTTC.

The chain carries TRBV4-1 and TRBJ2-7, with D possibly being TRBD2 (5 bases). This CDR3 spans 14 amino acids. The germline V gene has CDR1 MGHRA and CDR2 YSYEKL. Trimming shortened V by 0 bases and J by 0 bases, and 6 bases separated the two germline ends. This chain's CDR3 is CASSQEAGSYEQYF. The CDR3 region has the DNA TGCGCCAGCAGCCAAGAGGCGGGCTCCTACGAGCAGTACTTC.

V usage is TRBV6-6 and J usage is TRBJ2-2; possibly TRBD1 for D (5 bases). Trimming took 7 bases from V and 3 from J, leaving 9 bases between them. The germline CDR1 and CDR2 sequences are MNHNY and SVGAGI (reference sequence). This CDR3 has 13 residues. The DNA for the CDR3 is TGTGCCAGCACTACAGGATACACCGGGGAGCTGTTTTTT. It specifies CASTTGYTGELFF.

CDR3 DNA sequence: TGTGCCACCAGCAGAGAAGGGGCCCTAGTTGAGCAGTTCTTC. Translating it yields CATSREGALVEQFF. The V call is TRBV15, the J call TRBJ2-1, with TRBD1 as a possible D gene (5 bases). The CDR3 length is 14 residues. Per the germline V gene, CDR1 is LNHNV and CDR2 is YYDKDF (reference sequence). Trimming took 0 bases from V and 9 from J, leaving 12 bases between them.

The rearrangement joins TRBV2 to TRBJ1-1; D not certain. This CDR3 is 11 amino acids long. Germline assignment: CDR1 SNHLY and CDR2 FYNNEI. V was trimmed by 6 bases and J by 6 bases, leaving 8 bases between them. The CDR3 reads CASSLGPEAFF. In DNA form, the CDR3 reads TGTGCCAGCAGCCTAGGGCCTGAAGCTTTCTTT.

This chain uses TRBV5-1 with TRBJ1-3; 7 bases are shared with TRBD1. This CDR3 is built from 15 residues. CDR1 and CDR2 (germline): SGHRS, YFSETQ. J lost 2 bases, V lost 4 bases, and 6 bases had no gene match. The CDR3: CASSQGQLPGNTIYF. CDR3 DNA sequence: TGCGCCAGCAGCCAGGGACAGTTACCTGGAAACACCATATATTTT.

The CDR3 DNA sequence: TGTGCCACCAGCAGAGTATTAGCGGGACACACAGATACGCAGTATTTT. Translation gives CATSRVLAGHTDTQYF. The V gene is TRBV15, the J gene TRBJ2-3; 8 bases are shared with TRBD2. Looked up from germline, CDR1 is LNHNV and CDR2 is YYDKDF (reference sequence). With 1 base clipped from V and 2 bases from J, the junction kept 5 bases outside the gene matches. CDR3 length: 16 amino acids.

J is TRBJ1-5 and V is TRBV12-5, with 11 positions matching TRBD1. Germline CDR1 LGHNT, CDR2 FRNRAP. V shed 5 bases, J shed 7 bases, and the junction held 7 bases outside the gene matches. CDR3 length equals 15 residues. In nucleotides, the CDR3 is TGTGCTAGTGGTGCCCGGGGACAGGGGGTGCAGCCCCAGCATTTT. Protein product: CASGARGQGVQPQHF.

CDR3 protein: CASSEVTSTGELFF. CDR3 DNA sequence: TGTGCCAGCAGTGAAGTAACTTCCACCGGGGAGCTGTTTTTT. The rearrangement links TRBV2 to TRBJ2-2; D call uncertain. Germline loops: CDR1 SNHLY, CDR2 FYNNEI. This CDR3 comprises 14 residues. V was pared by 1 base and J by 4 bases, with 7 bases between.

The rearrangement joins TRBV19 to TRBJ2-5, with D tentatively TRBD1 or TRBD2 (5 bases each). V dropped 10 bases and J dropped 5 bases, with 11 bases sitting between them. The CDR3 has 11 residues. Germline V gene data show CDR1 as LNHDA and CDR2 as SQIVND (reference sequence). This CDR3 reads CATRREETQYF. The CDR3 coding sequence is TGTGCCACGCGCAGGGAGGAGACCCAGTACTTC. Full variable domain (rest looked up from reference TRBV19 and TRBJ2-5): DGGITQSPKYLFRKEGQNVTLSCEQNLNHDAMYWYRQDPGQGLRLIYYSQIVNDFQKGDIAEGYSVSREKKESFPLTVTSAQKNPTAFYLCATRREETQYFGPGTRLLVL.

The J gene is TRBJ2-6, the V gene TRBV10-2; perhaps TRBD2 as D (5 bases). V lost 3 bases and J lost 2, with 8 bases in between. The CDR3 has 15 amino acids. Looked up from germline, CDR1 is WSHSY and CDR2 is SAAADI. The CDR3 sequence: CASSEWGAGANVLTF. The CDR3 DNA follows: TGCGCCAGCAGTGAATGGGGAGCTGGGGCCAACGTCCTGACTTTC.